This TCR beta chain was recorded in a study of T cells in women clearing cervical HPV infection. Study summary: Case blood was drawn when the lesion was first found; control blood after infection became undetectable. Study-wide findings and caveats: Richness differences could reflect unmeasured T-cell content per sample. Richness plus V gene abundances separated cases from controls with AUC around 0.79.

The CDR3 extends over 12 amino acids. The germline V and J ends were trimmed by 1 base and 7 bases, with 7 bases remaining between them. Germline values: CDR1 SEHNR, CDR2 FQNEAQ (reference sequence). Of note for this clone: Its antigen is undetermined. The CDR3 end is not reached by the read, which stops 3 residues before it; the germline J gene fills it in.

The table came from immunoSEQ multiplex PCR; TCRdb's copy has only in-frame clones and leaves some out. The sample includes tens of thousands of clones. The specimen sequenced was blood buffy coat. The chain employs TRBV7-9 and TRBJ1-2, with no clear D. This TCR was recovered from a woman between 18 and 70 years old with a cervical HPV16 infection that either progressed to CIN3+ or cleared (not recorded which). CDR3 region: CASSLGASGYTF. Partial CDR3 DNA: TGTGCCAGCAGCTTAGGAGCCTCTGGC. The whole variable domain, filled in from reference TRBV7-9 and TRBJ1-2, reads DTGVSQNPRHKITKRGQNVTFRCDPISEHNRLYWYRQTLGQGPEFLTYFQNEAQLEKSRLLSDRFSAERPKGSFSTLEIQRTEQGDSAMYLCASSLGASGYTFGSGTRLTVV.